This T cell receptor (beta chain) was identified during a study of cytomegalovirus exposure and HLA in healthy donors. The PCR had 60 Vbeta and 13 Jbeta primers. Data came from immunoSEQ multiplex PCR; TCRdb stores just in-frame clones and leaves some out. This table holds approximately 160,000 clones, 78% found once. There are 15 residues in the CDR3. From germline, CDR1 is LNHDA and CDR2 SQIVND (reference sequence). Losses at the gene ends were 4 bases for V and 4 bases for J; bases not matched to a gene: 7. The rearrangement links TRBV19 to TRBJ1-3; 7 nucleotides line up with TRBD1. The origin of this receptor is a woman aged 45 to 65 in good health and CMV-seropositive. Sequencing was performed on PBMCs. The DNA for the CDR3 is TGTGCCAGTAGTACCCGACAGGGTACAGGAAACACCATATATTTT. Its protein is CASSTRQGTGNTIYF.